Shown below are 32 T cell receptor beta chains from a single sample sequenced in a study of shared clonotypes between healthy human individuals. Positive CCR7 selection of CD45RO-negative cells yielded the naive CD8 cells, and terminally differentiated effector memory CD45RA+ cells were excluded. Assay used: immunoSEQ multiplex PCR; TCRdb lists only in-frame clones, some missing. The repertoire includes some 2 million clones, 85% to 95% of them detected once, and 1.1% sits in the top ten. The material sequenced was naive CD8+ T cells sorted from blood. These receptors were collected from a man between 18 and 29 years old in good health.

This clone was detected a few times. The chain links TRBV28 to TRBJ2-7; D is perhaps TRBD1 (5 bases). Germline CDR1 and CDR2: MDHEN and SYDVKM. V lost 2 bases to trimming and J lost 0 bases, with 8 bases between them. The length of the CDR3 is 14 residues. CDR3: CASSLQGFSYEQYF. The CDR3 DNA follows: TGTGCCAGCAGTTTACAGGGTTTCTCCTACGAGCAGTACTTC.

V gene TRBV10-3 combines with J gene TRBJ2-2; D uncertain. CDR1 is ENHRY, CDR2 SYGVKD, per germline. The V end was cut by 10 bases, the J end by 5 bases, with 11 bases between. This CDR3 has 12 residues. CDR3 sequence: CATLSRTGELFF. CDR3 nucleotide sequence: TGTGCCACCCTTTCCCGGACCGGGGAGCTGTTTTTT.

The chain links TRBV4-3 to TRBJ1-6, with a weak D call TRBD1 (5 bases). CDR1 is LGHNA, CDR2 YSLEER, per germline. With 4 bases removed from V and 7 bases from J, the gap between germline ends came to 14 bases. There are 15 residues in the CDR3. The CDR3 nucleotides read TGCGCCAGCAGCCGGACACGGGCCACAAATTCACCCCTCCACTTT. The encoded protein is CASSRTRATNSPLHF.

The chain couples TRBV9 to TRBJ2-7; no reliable D call. The germline V gene encodes CDR1 SGDLS and CDR2 YYNGEE. V was pared by 4 bases and J by 4 bases, with 24 bases between. This CDR3 region has 17 residues. The CDR3 nucleotides are TGTGCCAGCAGCCCAGAGGACCCTCGGAGTAAGGCATACGAGCAGTACTTC. Encoded protein: CASSPEDPRSKAYEQYF.

The CDR3 DNA sequence: TGTGCCAGTAGTTGGTCCCTGGGGGGCACTGAAGCTTTCTTT. Translation: CASSWSLGGTEAFF. V is TRBV19 and J is TRBJ1-1; possibly TRBD1 for D (5 bases). CDR3 length equals 14 residues. The germline V gene has CDR1 LNHDA and CDR2 SQIVND (reference sequence). The V end lost 5 bases, the J end lost 4 bases, and 14 bases lay between the germline ends. Together with reference TRBV19 and TRBJ1-1, the CDR3 gives the full variable domain: DGGITQSPKYLFRKEGQNVTLSCEQNLNHDAMYWYRQDPGQGLRLIYYSQIVNDFQKGDIAEGYSVSREKKESFPLTVTSAQKNPTAFYLCASSWSLGGTEAFFGQGTRLTVV.

The rearrangement uses TRBV10-2 and TRBJ1-1, with D tentatively TRBD1 (5 bases). The CDR3 length is 11 residues. The ends were cut back, 3 bases at V and 7 bases at J, with 6 bases in the middle. Germline V gives CDR1 WSHSY, CDR2 SAAADI. CDR3 nucleotide sequence: TGCGCCAGCAGTGAAGGGGATGAAGCTTTCTTT. This encodes CASSEGDEAFF.

The chain employs TRBV12-5 and TRBJ2-2; D call uncertain. CDR1 and CDR2 (germline): LGHNT, FRNRAP. The CDR3 covers 15 residues. Between the trimmed V and J ends, which lost 0 bases and 6 bases, there was a span of 11 bases. CDR3 DNA sequence: TGTGCTAGTGGTTTGGTCGTAGCTGGACCCGGGGAGCTGTTTTTT. This sequence encodes CASGLVVAGPGELFF.

The genes are TRBV9 and TRBJ1-6; D may be TRBD1 (5 bases). V was pared by 6 bases and J by 8 bases, with 15 bases between. Germline V gene sequence: CDR1 SGDLS, CDR2 YYNGEE. This CDR3 has 14 residues. The DNA for the CDR3 is TGTGCCAGCACCGCAGGGATCCAGGATTCACCCCTCCACTTT. This translates into CASTAGIQDSPLHF.

CDR3 sequence: CASSTQGGTEAFF. Here the CDR3 DNA reads TGTGCCAGCAGTACCCAGGGTGGGACTGAAGCTTTCTTT. J is TRBJ1-1 and V is TRBV6-5, with a weak D call TRBD1 (5 bases). V was shortened by 5 bases and J by 5 bases, with 12 bases between the two germline ends. The CDR3 has 13 amino acids. Germline V lookup: CDR1 MNHEY, CDR2 SVGAGI.

The rearrangement links TRBV6-1 to TRBJ2-1, with TRBD2 as a possible D gene (6 bases). Deletions cut 2 bases from V and 8 bases from J, with 13 bases between. The CDR3 is made up of 14 amino acids. The germline gives CDR1 MNHNS, CDR2 SASEGT. CDR3 in DNA: TGTGCCAGCAGTGAACTACGACTAGGCTATGAGCAGTTCTTC. It codes for CASSELRLGYEQFF.

The gene calls are TRBV30 and TRBJ2-1; D ambiguous. Trimming took 1 base from V and 0 from J, leaving 7 bases between them. Germline lookup yields CDR1 GTSNPN and CDR2 SVGIG (reference sequence). This CDR3 comprises 14 residues. This CDR3 is CAWSGESSYNEQFF. The CDR3 nucleotides read TGTGCCTGGAGTGGGGAATCCTCCTACAATGAGCAGTTCTTC.

The chain couples TRBV27 to TRBJ2-1; 7 bases agree with TRBD2. The CDR3 runs to 13 residues. The germline CDR1 and CDR2 sequences are MNHEY and SMNVEV (reference sequence). J gave up 9 bases and V 3 bases, and 5 bases lay outside the gene matches. The CDR3 DNA reads as TGTGCCAGCAGTTTGGGGGGAGGGAGTGAGCAGTTCTTC. The encoded protein is CASSLGGGSEQFF.

The chain has TRBV21-1 and TRBJ1-2; the D call of TRBD1 is as the table states it, not checked on the DNA. TRBV21-1 is a documented pseudogene. The length of the CDR3 is 15 residues. For the CDR3, the DNA is TGTGCCAGCAGCAAAGGGACAGGACCTAACTATGGCTACACCTTC. This gives the protein CASSKGTGPNYGYTF.

V is TRBV9 and J is TRBJ2-3; 13 bases map to TRBD2. Looked up from germline, CDR1 is SGDLS and CDR2 is YYNGEE. This CDR3 is 15 amino acids long. V was pared by 7 bases and J by 6 bases, with 8 bases of the junction left unmatched. As DNA, the CDR3 is TGTGCCAGCGGTACTAGCGGGGGGGCCCCGGATACGCAGTATTTT. This gives the protein CASGTSGGAPDTQYF. The full variable domain, rest sourced from reference TRBV9 and TRBJ2-3, is DSGVTQTPKHLITATGQRVTLRCSPRSGDLSVYWYQQSLDQGLQFLIQYYNGEERAKGNILERFSAQQFPDLHSELNLSSLELGDSALYFCASGTSGGAPDTQYFGPGTRLTVL.

As to this clone: Relative to the germline gene, one junction end is altered; a read error may explain this. The chain carries TRBV12-5 and TRBJ2-5, with D unresolved. There are 16 residues in the CDR3. In germline, CDR1 is LGHNT, CDR2 FRNRAP. The CDR3 loop is CASALDRPTTQETQYF. CDR3 bases: TGTGCTAGTGCTTTGGATCGGCCTACGACTCAAGAGACCCAGTACTTC.

V and J are TRBV28 and TRBJ1-1; unclear D gene. The germline V gene has CDR1 MDHEN and CDR2 SYDVKM. The CDR3 runs 14 residues. Between the trimmed V and J ends, which lost 3 bases and 6 bases, there was a span of 14 bases. In nucleotides, the CDR3 is TGTGCCAGCAGTTTTTTTCGGGCCGAATCTGAAGCTTTCTTT. Residues: CASSFFRAESEAFF.

This sequence joins TRBV6-5 and TRBJ2-5; no definite D call. Trimming stripped 0 bases from V and 5 bases from J, with 13 bases between. Germline lookup yields CDR1 MNHEY and CDR2 SVGAGI. The CDR3 runs 15 residues. CDR3 loop: CASSYSGIFAETQYF. CDR3 nucleotides: TGTGCCAGCAGTTACTCAGGGATTTTTGCGGAGACCCAGTACTTC.

This clone was detected only once. The chain links TRBV28 to TRBJ2-5; possible D gene TRBD1, 6 bases. CDR3 length: 15 residues. Trimming removed 6 bases from V and 1 base from J, with 15 bases in between. The germline gives CDR1 MDHEN, CDR2 SYDVKM. The CDR3 spells CASSPRTVIQETQYF. The CDR3 nucleotides read TGTGCCAGCAGCCCTCGGACAGTGATCCAAGAGACCCAGTACTTC.

The chain joins TRBV4-3 to TRBJ1-6; no reliable D call. The CDR3 is made up of 16 amino acids. V lost 4 bases and J lost 8, with 18 bases in between. Germline values: CDR1 LGHNA, CDR2 YSLEER. The CDR3 loop is CASSPDKTLFDSPLHF. CDR3 nucleotide sequence: TGCGCCAGCAGCCCAGACAAGACACTGTTTGATTCACCCCTCCACTTT.

V usage is TRBV30 and J usage is TRBJ2-2, with D possibly being TRBD2 (5 bases). Deletions cut 2 bases from V and 4 bases from J, with 14 bases between. CDR3 length: 15 residues. CDR1 is GTSNPN, CDR2 SVGIG, per germline (reference sequence). DNA for the CDR3: TGTGCCTGGAGTTGGGGTGCGGGCGGCACCGGGGAGCTGTTTTTT. This sequence encodes CAWSWGAGGTGELFF. Complete variable domain (other parts from reference TRBV30 and TRBJ2-2): SQTIHQWPATLVQPVGSPLSLECTVEGTSNPNLYWYRQAAGRGLQLLFYSVGIGQISSEVPQNLSASRPQDRQFILSSKKLLLSDSGFYLCAWSWGAGGTGELFFGEGSRLTVL.

Comments on this clone: The same CDR3 also results from other DNA sequences found in this sample. The chain couples TRBV6-1 to TRBJ2-2; D is possibly TRBD2 (6 bases). With 1 base removed from V and 6 bases from J, the gap between germline ends came to 6 bases. Germline CDR1 MNHNS, CDR2 SASEGT. There are 13 residues in the CDR3. The CDR3 is CASSEGGAGELFF. CDR3 DNA sequence: TGTGCCAGCAGTGAAGGGGGGGCCGGGGAGCTGTTTTTT.

As for this clone: Other DNA sequences of this sample code for an identical CDR3. This chain connects TRBV5-1 to TRBJ2-5, with unresolved D. The germline CDR1 and CDR2 sequences are SGHRS and YFSETQ. The CDR3 is 14 amino acids. The V and J ends lost 0 bases and 5 bases respectively, with 11 bases between them. CDR3 in DNA: TGCGCCAGCAGCTTGGAGCCGGCTGAGGAGACCCAGTACTTC. This gives the protein CASSLEPAEETQYF.

This clone was detected once. The chain links TRBV14 to TRBJ1-4; 9 bases map to TRBD1. The germline V gene has CDR1 SGHDN and CDR2 FVKESK. The CDR3 spans 15 residues. Unmatched junction bases numbered 7, after V lost 3 bases and J lost 8 bases. CDR3 DNA: TGTGCCAGCAGCCACCGGGACAGGGCTTACGAAAAACTGTTTTTT. Protein sequence: CASSHRDRAYEKLFF. Full variable domain (missing parts from reference TRBV14 and TRBJ1-4): EAGVTQFPSHSVIEKGQTVTLRCDPISGHDNLYWYRRVMGKEIKFLLHFVKESKQDESGMPNNRFLAERTGGTYSTLKVQPAELEDSGVYFCASSHRDRAYEKLFFGSGTQLSVL.

This clone is a singleton in its sample. This sequence joins TRBV11-2 and TRBJ2-1, with D unresolved. The V gene lost 7 bases and the J gene lost 8 bases, with 15 bases spanning the gap. This CDR3 is 13 amino acids long. Germline V gives CDR1 SGHAT, CDR2 FQNNGV. DNA for the CDR3: TGTGCCAGCACCCCGGGTACTGAGTATGAGCAGTTCTTC. Its translation is CASTPGTEYEQFF.

This clone was seen a single time. V gene TRBV4-1 combines with J gene TRBJ1-2; 7 bases fit TRBD1. V shed 1 base and J 2 bases; nucleotides not matched to a gene: 4. The germline V gene encodes CDR1 MGHRA and CDR2 YSYEKL. The CDR3 covers 15 residues. The CDR3 sequence: CASSQGGRGNYGYTF. DNA of the CDR3: TGCGCCAGCAGCCAAGGCGGCAGGGGGAACTATGGCTACACCTTC.

The chain couples TRBV4-3 to TRBJ2-7; either TRBD1 or TRBD2 may supply D (7 bases each). The V gene's germline CDR1 is LGHNA and CDR2 YSLEER. The V gene lost 4 bases and the J gene lost 3 bases, with 13 bases spanning the gap. CDR3 size: 14 residues. The CDR3 is CASSPDREGYEQYF. Written as DNA, the CDR3 is TGCGCCAGCAGCCCTGACAGGGAGGGCTACGAGCAGTACTTC.

V usage is TRBV5-4 and J usage is TRBJ2-7; 10 bases align to TRBD1. The trim removed 0 bases at V and 6 bases at J, leaving 9 bases unmatched. The CDR3 is 16 amino acids. Germline V lookup: CDR1 SGHNT, CDR2 YYREEE (reference sequence). The CDR3, as DNA: TGTGCCAGCAGCTTGGGGCCCGGGACAGGGGAGGGCGAGCAGTACTTC. Its protein is CASSLGPGTGEGEQYF.

The V gene is TRBV5-5, the J gene TRBJ1-2, with 7 bases identical to TRBD1. The CDR3 totals 17 residues. The germline V gene encodes CDR1 SGHKS and CDR2 YYEKEE (reference sequence). V dropped 4 bases and J dropped 0; count of bases not matched to a gene: 12. The CDR3 bases are TGTGCCAGCAGCGACACTAACAGGGGTCCCCCTAACTATGGCTACACCTTC. Translated: CASSDTNRGPPNYGYTF. Full variable domain (rest looked up from reference TRBV5-5 and TRBJ1-2): DAGVTQSPTHLIKTRGQQVTLRCSPISGHKSVSWYQQVLGQGPQFIFQYYEKEERGRGNFPDRFSARQFPNYSSELNVNALLLGDSALYLCASSDTNRGPPNYGYTFGSGTRLTVV.

The chain uses TRBV28 and TRBJ1-5, with D tentatively TRBD1 (6 bases). V lost 6 bases and J lost 9, with 18 bases in between. This CDR3 is built from 14 residues. Looked up from germline, CDR1 is MDHEN and CDR2 is SYDVKM. The CDR3 coding sequence is TGTGCCAGCAGAGAGACAGGTTATGGTGGGCCCCAGCATTTT. It encodes CASRETGYGGPQHF.

As regards this clone: Other DNA sequences in this specimen translate into the identical CDR3. The V gene is TRBV5-6, the J gene TRBJ2-3; weak D call: TRBD1 (5 bases). Germline loops: CDR1 SGHDT, CDR2 YYEEEE. The CDR3 consists of 16 residues. Between the trimmed V and J ends, which lost 2 bases and 1 base, there was a span of 14 bases. Here the CDR3 reads CASSFLGQGGTDTQYF. DNA of the CDR3: TGTGCCAGCAGCTTCTTAGGGCAGGGTGGCACAGATACGCAGTATTTT.

The J gene is TRBJ1-1, the V gene TRBV29-1; D ambiguous. The length of the CDR3 is 15 residues. In germline, CDR1 is SQVTM, CDR2 ANQGSEA. Trimming took off 2 bases at V and 0 bases at J, with 13 bases between the two ends. The CDR3 DNA reads TGCAGCGTTGAAAGGGCAGGCCCCTTGAACACTGAAGCTTTCTTT. This sequence encodes CSVERAGPLNTEAFF.

CDR3 in amino acids: CASSRQGGSYEQYF. The CDR3, as DNA: TGTGCCAGCAGTCGACAGGGGGGGTCCTACGAGCAGTACTTC. The V call is TRBV27, the J call TRBJ2-7, with TRBD1 identical over 9 bases. CDR3 length: 14 residues. Looked up from germline, CDR1 is MNHEY and CDR2 is SMNVEV (reference sequence). The V and J ends lost 5 bases and 1 base, in that order; junction bases with no gene match: 3.